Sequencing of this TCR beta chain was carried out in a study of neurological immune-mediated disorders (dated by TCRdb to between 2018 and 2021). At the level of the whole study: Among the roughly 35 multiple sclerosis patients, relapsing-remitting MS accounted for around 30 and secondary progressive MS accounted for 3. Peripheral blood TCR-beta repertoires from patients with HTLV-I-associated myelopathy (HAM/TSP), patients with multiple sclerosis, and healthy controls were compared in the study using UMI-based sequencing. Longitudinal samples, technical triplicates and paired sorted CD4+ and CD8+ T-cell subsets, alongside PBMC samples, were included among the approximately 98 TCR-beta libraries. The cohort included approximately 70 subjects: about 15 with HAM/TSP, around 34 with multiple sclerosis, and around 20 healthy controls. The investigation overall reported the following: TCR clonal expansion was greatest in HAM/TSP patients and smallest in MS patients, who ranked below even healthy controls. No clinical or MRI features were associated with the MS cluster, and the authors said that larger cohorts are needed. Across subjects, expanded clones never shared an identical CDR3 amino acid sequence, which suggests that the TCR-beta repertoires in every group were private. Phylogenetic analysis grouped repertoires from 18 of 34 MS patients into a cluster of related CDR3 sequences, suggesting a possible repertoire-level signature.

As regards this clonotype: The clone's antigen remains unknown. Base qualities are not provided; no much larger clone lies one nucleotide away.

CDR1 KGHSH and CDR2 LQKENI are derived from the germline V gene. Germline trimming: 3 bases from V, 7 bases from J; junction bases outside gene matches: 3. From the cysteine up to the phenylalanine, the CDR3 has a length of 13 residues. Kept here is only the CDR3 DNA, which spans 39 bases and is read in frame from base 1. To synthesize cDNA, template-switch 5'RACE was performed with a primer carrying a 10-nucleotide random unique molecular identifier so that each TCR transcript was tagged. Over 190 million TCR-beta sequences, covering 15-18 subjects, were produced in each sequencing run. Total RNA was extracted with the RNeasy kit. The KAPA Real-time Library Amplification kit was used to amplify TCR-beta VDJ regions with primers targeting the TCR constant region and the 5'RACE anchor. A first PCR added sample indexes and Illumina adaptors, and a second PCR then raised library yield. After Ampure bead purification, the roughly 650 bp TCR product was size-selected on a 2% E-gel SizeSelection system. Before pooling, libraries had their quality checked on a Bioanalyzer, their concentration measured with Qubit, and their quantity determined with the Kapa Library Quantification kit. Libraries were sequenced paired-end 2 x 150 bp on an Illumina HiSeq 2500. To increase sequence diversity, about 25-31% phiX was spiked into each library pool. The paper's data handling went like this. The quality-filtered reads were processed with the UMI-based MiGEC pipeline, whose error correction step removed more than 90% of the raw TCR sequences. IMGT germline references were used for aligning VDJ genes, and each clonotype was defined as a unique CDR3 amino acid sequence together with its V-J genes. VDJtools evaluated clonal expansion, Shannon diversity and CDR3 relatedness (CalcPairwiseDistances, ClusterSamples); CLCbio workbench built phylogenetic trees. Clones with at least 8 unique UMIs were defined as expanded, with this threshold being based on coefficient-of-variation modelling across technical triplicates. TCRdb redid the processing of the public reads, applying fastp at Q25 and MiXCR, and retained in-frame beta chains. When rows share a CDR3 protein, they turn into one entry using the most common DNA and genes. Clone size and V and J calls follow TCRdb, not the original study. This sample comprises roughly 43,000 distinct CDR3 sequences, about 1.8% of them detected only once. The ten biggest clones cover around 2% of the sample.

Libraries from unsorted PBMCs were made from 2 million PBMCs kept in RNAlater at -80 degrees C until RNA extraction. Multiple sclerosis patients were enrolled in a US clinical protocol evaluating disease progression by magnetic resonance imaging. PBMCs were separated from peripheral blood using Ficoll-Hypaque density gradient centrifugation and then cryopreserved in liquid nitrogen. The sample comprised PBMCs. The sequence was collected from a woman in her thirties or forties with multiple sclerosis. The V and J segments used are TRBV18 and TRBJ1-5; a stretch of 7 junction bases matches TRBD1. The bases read TGTGCCAGCTCACCGGGACAGAAACAGCCCCAGCATTTT. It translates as CASSPGQKQPQHF.